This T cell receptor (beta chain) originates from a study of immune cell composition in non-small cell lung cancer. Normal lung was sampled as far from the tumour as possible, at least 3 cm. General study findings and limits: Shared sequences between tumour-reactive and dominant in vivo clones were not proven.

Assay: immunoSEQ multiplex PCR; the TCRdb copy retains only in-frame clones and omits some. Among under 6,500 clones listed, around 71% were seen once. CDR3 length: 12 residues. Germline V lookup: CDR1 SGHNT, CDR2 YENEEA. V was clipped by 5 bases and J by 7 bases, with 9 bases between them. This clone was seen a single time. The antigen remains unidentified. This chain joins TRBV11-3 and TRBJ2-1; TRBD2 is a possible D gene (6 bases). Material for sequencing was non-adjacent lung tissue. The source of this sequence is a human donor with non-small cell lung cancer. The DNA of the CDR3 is TGTGCCAGCAGCGATGGGGGGAATGAGCAGTTCTTC. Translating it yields CASSDGGNEQFF.